This record concerns one T cell receptor (beta chain) sequence. This entry is derived from a study of OX40 agonist ivuxolimab in advanced cancers. Across the whole study: Ivuxolimab doses were 0.01, 0.1, 0.3, 1.5, 3 or 10 mg/kg every 2 weeks.

The V end lost 3 bases, the J end lost 8 bases, and 20 bases lay between the germline ends. The CDR3 covers 15 residues. Germline lookup yields CDR1 SGHNT and CDR2 YYREEE (reference sequence). Sequencing used immunoSEQ multiplex PCR; TCRdb keeps in-frame clones, though not all of them. The sample includes 35,000 to 45,000 clones, about 80% of them seen just once. The source was CD4+ or CD8+ T cells sorted from blood, collected in a trial of the OX40 agonist ivuxolimab. This clonotype was obtained from an adult with an advanced solid tumor such as melanoma, head and neck, liver or kidney cancer. The V gene is TRBV5-4, the J gene TRBJ1-2; D is ambiguous. As DNA, the CDR3 is TGTGCCAGCAGCTGGGGAGAGGGCGCGGCATCCGGCTACACCTTC. Its translation is CASSWGEGAASGYTF.